One and the same sample provided the 10 T cell receptor beta chains below, sequenced in a study of CD8 T cells in Susac syndrome. cDNA came from roughly 0.53 to 1 ug RNA primed by random hexamers. Via MiXCR, TCRdb re-called the immunoSEQ multiplex PCR reads, giving one row per CDR3 protein. The data hold about 250,000 distinct CDR3 sequences, with 80% to 95% observed a single time. The sample consisted of CD4+ T cells from PBMCs. Receptor source: a human donor with multiple sclerosis.

The chain is built from TRBV6-2 or TRBV6-3 and TRBJ2-3; the D is unclear. V was clipped by 6 bases and J by 4 bases, with 5 bases between them. Germline V gene sequence: CDR1 MNHEY, CDR2 SVGEGT. CDR3 size: 11 residues. The CDR3 protein is CASSHPDTQYF. The CDR3 coding sequence is TGTGCCAGCAGCCATCCAGATACGCAGTATTTT.

V gene TRBV7-3 combines with J gene TRBJ2-3, with a weak D call TRBD2 (6 bases). Per germline, CDR1 SGHTA and CDR2 FQGTGA. Trimming left V 1 base short and J 6 bases short, with 14 bases between. The CDR3 length is 15 residues. The CDR3 nucleotides read TGTGCCAGCAGCTTAATGGCGGGGCCGTCGGATACGCAGTATTTT. Translated, it gives CASSLMAGPSDTQYF.

The chain combines TRBV29-1 with TRBJ2-2, with TRBD1 matching over 7 bases. The junction had 8 bases not matched to a gene; V was cut back by 5 bases and J by 2 bases. The CDR3 length is 15 residues. From germline, CDR1 is SQVTM and CDR2 ANQGSEA. CDR3 region: CSVPRQGGNTGELFF. CDR3 in DNA: TGCAGCGTTCCCAGACAGGGTGGAAACACCGGGGAGCTGTTTTTT.

The chain employs TRBV19 and TRBJ2-2; D may be TRBD2 (6 bases). Germline-derived CDR1 and CDR2 are LNHDA and SQIVND (reference sequence). The CDR3 length is 15 residues. V dropped 7 bases and J dropped 6 bases, with 18 bases sitting between them. The CDR3 spells CASNSGRRFAGELFF. CDR3 sequence (DNA): TGTGCCAGTAATTCGGGGAGGAGGTTCGCCGGGGAGCTGTTTTTT.

V gene TRBV7-2 combines with J gene TRBJ1-1; 10 positions match TRBD1. This CDR3 region has 17 residues. With 2 bases clipped from V and 5 bases from J, the junction kept 11 bases outside the gene matches. CDR1 is SGHTA, CDR2 FQGNSA, per germline. The CDR3: CASSLRLDRGPATEAFF. CDR3 coding DNA: TGTGCCAGCAGCTTAAGACTTGACAGGGGGCCGGCTACTGAAGCTTTCTTT.

This clonotype was recorded only once. This chain joins TRBV6-5 and TRBJ2-1; the match to TRBD2 covers 12 bases. The CDR3 is 15 residues long. Trimming took 5 bases from V and 7 from J; bases not matched to a gene: 6. Germline CDR1 MNHEY, CDR2 SVGAGI. CDR3 nucleotides: TGTGCCAGCAGTCGACTAGCGGGGGTTGTAAATGAGCAGTTCTTC. Amino acids: CASSRLAGVVNEQFF.

This chain connects TRBV11-2 to TRBJ2-3, with D unresolved. Trimming took off 5 bases at V and 4 bases at J, with 10 bases between the two ends. The CDR3 extends over 13 amino acids. CDR1 SGHAT and CDR2 FQNNGV come from the germline V gene. The CDR3: CASSRYISDTQYF. The CDR3 nucleotides are TGTGCCAGCAGCCGATACATTTCAGATACGCAGTATTTT.

This chain uses TRBV29-1 with TRBJ2-5, with 9 bases matching TRBD2. The CDR3 length is 13 residues. CDR1 SQVTM and CDR2 ANQGSEA come from the germline V gene. J gave up 5 bases and V 5 bases, and 6 bases lay outside the gene matches. This chain's CDR3 is CSVWIAGEETQYF. The CDR3, as DNA: TGCAGCGTTTGGATAGCGGGAGAGGAGACCCAGTACTTC. The entire variable domain, with the rest obtained from reference TRBV29-1 and TRBJ2-5, is as follows: SAVISQKPSRDICQRGTSLTIQCQVDSQVTMMFWYRQQPGQSLTLIATANQGSEATYESGFVIDKFPISRPNLTFSTLTVSNMSPEDSSIYLCSVWIAGEETQYFGPGTRLLVL.

V gene TRBV30 combines with J gene TRBJ2-3; 8 positions agree with TRBD1. CDR1 GTSNPN and CDR2 SVGIG come from the germline V gene (reference sequence). V shed 5 bases and J 0 bases; nucleotides not matched to a gene: 7. There are 15 residues in the CDR3. The CDR3 protein is CAWGLDRDSTDTQYF. The CDR3, as DNA: TGTGCCTGGGGGTTGGACAGGGACAGCACAGATACGCAGTATTTT.

The V call is TRBV29-1, the J call TRBJ2-3, with D unclear. The CDR3 has 13 amino acids. The germline V gene encodes CDR1 SQVTM and CDR2 ANQGSEA. V was pared by 8 bases and J by 2 bases, with 14 bases between. The CDR3 DNA reads as TGCAGCTCGAAACCGGTTCTCACAGATACGCAGTATTTT. This encodes CSSKPVLTDTQYF.